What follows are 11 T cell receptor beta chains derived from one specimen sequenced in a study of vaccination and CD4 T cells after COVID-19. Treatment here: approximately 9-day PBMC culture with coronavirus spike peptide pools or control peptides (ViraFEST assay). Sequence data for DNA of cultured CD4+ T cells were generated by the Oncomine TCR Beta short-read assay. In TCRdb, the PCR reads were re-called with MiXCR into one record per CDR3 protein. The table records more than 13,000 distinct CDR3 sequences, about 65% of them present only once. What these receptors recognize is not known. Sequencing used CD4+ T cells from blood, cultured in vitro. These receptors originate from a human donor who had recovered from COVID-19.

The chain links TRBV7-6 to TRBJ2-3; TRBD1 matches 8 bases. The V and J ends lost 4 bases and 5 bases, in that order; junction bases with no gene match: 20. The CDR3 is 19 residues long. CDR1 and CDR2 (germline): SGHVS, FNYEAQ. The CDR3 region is CASSSMNPGQDTHRDTQYF. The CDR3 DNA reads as TGTGCCAGCAGCTCGATGAATCCGGGACAGGATACGCACAGAGATACGCAGTATTTT.

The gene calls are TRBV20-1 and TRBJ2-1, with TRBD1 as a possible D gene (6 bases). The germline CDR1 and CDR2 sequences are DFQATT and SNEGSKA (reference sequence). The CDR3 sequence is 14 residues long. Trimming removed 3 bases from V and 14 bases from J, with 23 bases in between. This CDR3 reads CSASHTKGTLVKFF. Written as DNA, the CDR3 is TGCAGTGCTAGTCATACCAAAGGGACACTGGTAAAGTTCTTC.

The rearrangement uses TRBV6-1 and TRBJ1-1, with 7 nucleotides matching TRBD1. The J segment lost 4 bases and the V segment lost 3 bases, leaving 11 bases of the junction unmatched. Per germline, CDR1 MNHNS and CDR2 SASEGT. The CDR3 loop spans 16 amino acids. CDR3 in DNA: TGTGCCAGCAGTGATTTCCCGACAGGGACGGGCACTGAAGCTTTCTTT. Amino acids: CASSDFPTGTGTEAFF.

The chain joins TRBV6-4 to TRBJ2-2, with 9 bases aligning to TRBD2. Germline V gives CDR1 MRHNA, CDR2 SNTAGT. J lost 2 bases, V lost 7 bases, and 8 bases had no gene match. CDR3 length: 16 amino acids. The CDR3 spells CASMASGEGNTGELFF. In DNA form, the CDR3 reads TGTGCCAGCATGGCTAGCGGGGAAGGTAACACCGGGGAGCTGTTTTTT.

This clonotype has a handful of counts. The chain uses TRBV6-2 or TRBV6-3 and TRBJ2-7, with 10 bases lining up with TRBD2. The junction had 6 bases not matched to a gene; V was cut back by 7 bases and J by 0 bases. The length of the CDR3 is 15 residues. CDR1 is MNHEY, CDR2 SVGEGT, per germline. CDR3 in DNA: TGTGCCAGCAAAGGCCTAGCGGGGGCCTCCTACGAGCAGTACTTC. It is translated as CASKGLAGASYEQYF.

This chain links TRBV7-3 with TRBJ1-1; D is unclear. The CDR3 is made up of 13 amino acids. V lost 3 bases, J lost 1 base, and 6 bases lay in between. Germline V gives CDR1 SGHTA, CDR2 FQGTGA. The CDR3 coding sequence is TGTGCCAGCAGCTTTCGGCGGAACACTGAAGCTTTCTTT. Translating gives CASSFRRNTEAFF.

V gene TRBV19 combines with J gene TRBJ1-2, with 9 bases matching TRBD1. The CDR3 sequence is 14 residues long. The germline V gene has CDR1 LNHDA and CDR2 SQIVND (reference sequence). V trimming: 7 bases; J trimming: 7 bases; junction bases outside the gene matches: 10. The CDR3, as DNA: TGTGCCAGTACTAACAGGGGGCAAATCTCTGGCTACACCTTC. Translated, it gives CASTNRGQISGYTF.

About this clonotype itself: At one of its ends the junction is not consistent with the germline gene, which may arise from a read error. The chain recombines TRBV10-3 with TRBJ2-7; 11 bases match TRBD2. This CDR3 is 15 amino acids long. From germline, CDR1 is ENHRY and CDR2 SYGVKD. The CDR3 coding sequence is TGTGCCATCAGTGAGTCTACTAGCGGGAGAGGCGAGAAGTACTTC. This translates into CAISESTSGRGEKYF.

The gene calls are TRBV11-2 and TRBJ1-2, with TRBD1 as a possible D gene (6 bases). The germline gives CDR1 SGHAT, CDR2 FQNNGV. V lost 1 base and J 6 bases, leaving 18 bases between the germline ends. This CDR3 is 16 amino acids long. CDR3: CASSLGPQTGGDGYTF. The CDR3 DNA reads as TGTGCCAGCAGCTTAGGCCCTCAGACAGGTGGGGATGGCTACACCTTC.

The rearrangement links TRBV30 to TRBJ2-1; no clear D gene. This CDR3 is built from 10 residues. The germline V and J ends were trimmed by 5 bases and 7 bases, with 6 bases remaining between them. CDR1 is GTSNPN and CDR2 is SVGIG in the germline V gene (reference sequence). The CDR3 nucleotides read TGTGCCTGGGGGGATAATGAGCAGTTCTTC. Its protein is CAWGDNEQFF.

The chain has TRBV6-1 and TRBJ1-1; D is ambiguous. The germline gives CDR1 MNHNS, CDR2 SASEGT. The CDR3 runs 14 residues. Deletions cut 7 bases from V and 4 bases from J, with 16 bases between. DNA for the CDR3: TGTGCCAGCATTTCGTCCTCTCCGGTCACTGAAGCTTTCTTT. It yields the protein CASISSSPVTEAFF.